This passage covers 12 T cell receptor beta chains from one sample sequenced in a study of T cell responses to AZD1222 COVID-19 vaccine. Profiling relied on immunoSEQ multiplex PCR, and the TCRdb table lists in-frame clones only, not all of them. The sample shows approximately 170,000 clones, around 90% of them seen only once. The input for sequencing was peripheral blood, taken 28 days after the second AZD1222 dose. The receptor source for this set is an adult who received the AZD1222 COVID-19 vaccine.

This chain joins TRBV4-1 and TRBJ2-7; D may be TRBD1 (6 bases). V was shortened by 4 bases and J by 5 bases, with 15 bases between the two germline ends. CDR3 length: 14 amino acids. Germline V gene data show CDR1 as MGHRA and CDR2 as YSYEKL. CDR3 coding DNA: TGCGCCAGCAGCCGGTATGACAGGCCCCACGAGCAGTACTTC. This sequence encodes CASSRYDRPHEQYF.

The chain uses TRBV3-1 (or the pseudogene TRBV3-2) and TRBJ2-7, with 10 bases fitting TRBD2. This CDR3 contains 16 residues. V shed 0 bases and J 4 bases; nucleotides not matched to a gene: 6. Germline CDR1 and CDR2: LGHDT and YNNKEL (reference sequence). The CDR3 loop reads CASSQEWLAGVYEQYF. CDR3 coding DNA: TGTGCCAGCAGCCAAGAGTGGCTAGCGGGGGTATACGAGCAGTACTTC.

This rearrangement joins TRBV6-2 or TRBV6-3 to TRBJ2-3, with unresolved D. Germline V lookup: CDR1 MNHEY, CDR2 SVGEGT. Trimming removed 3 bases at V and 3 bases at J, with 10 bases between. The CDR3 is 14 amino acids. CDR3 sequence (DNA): TGTGCCAGCAGTTATATAACATCGACAGATACGCAGTATTTT. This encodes CASSYITSTDTQYF.

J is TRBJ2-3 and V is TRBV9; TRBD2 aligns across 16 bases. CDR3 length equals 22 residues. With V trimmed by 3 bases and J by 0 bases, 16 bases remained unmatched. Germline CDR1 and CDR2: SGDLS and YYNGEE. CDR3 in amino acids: CASSEGLAGGLFVVPSTDTQYF. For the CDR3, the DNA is TGTGCCAGCAGCGAGGGACTAGCGGGGGGGCTCTTTGTCGTCCCCAGCACAGATACGCAGTATTTT.

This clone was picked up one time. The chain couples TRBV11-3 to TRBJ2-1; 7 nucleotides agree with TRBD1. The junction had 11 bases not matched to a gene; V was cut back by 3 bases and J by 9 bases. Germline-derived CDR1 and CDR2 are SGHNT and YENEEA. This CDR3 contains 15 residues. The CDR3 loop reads CASSFGRGIWGEQFF. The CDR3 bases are TGTGCCAGCAGCTTCGGCAGGGGGATCTGGGGTGAGCAGTTCTTC.

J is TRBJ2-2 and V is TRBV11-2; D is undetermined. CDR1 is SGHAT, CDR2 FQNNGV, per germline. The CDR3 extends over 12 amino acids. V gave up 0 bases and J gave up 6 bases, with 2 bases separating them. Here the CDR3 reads CASSLEAGELFF. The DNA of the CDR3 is TGTGCCAGCAGCTTAGAGGCCGGGGAGCTGTTTTTT.

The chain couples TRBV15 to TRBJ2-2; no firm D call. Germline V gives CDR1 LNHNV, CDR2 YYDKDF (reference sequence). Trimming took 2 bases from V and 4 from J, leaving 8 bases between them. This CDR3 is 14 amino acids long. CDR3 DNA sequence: TGTGCCACCAGCAGACCCTGGGGCACCGGGGAGCTGTTTTTT. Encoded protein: CATSRPWGTGELFF.

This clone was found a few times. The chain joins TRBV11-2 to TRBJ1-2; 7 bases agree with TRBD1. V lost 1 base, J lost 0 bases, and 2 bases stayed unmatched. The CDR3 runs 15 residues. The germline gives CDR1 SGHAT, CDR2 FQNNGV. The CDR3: CASSLGTGTNYGYTF. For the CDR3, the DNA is TGTGCCAGCAGCTTAGGGACAGGCACTAACTATGGCTACACCTTC.

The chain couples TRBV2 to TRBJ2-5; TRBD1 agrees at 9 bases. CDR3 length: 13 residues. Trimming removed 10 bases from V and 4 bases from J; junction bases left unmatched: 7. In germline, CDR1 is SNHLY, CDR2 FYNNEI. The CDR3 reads CAIHRGRRETQYF. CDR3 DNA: TGTGCCATTCACAGGGGGCGACGAGAGACCCAGTACTTC.

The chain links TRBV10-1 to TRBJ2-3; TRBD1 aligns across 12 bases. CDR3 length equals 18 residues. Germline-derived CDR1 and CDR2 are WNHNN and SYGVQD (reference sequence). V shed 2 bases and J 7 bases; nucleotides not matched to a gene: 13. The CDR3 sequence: CASSEPAVLGQGAYTQYF. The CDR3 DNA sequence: TGCGCCAGCAGTGAGCCAGCGGTGCTGGGACAGGGGGCGTATACGCAGTATTTT.

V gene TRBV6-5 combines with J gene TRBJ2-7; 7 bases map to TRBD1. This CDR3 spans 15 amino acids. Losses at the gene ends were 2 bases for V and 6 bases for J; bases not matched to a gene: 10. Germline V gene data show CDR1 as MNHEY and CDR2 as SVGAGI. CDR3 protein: CASSYRRQGTSEQYF. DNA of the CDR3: TGTGCCAGCAGTTACCGCCGACAGGGCACAAGCGAGCAGTACTTC.

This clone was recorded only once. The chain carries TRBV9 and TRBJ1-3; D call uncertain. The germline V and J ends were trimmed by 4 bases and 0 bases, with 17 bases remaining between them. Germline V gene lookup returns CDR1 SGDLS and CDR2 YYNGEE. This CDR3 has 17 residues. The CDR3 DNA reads TGTGCCAGCAGCATCTACATTACACCCCCCTCTGGAAACACCATATATTTT. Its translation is CASSIYITPPSGNTIYF. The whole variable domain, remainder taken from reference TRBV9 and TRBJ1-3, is DSGVTQTPKHLITATGQRVTLRCSPRSGDLSVYWYQQSLDQGLQFLIQYYNGEERAKGNILERFSAQQFPDLHSELNLSSLELGDSALYFCASSIYITPPSGNTIYFGEGSWLTVV.